This T cell receptor (beta chain) was profiled in a study of blood T cells in healthy people across ages. For the second PCR, which ran for 7 to 11 cycles, a sample-barcoded 5' primer and a J-beta primer mix were used. Carrying 12 random nucleotides, a template-switch adaptor labeled each individual cDNA molecule. TCRdb analysed the 5' RACE reads with MiXCR anew, one entry per CDR3 protein. The sample carries some 920,000 distinct CDR3 sequences, just over 50% recorded once. This clonotype was detected a few times. The V and J ends lost 6 bases and 6 bases respectively, with 21 bases between them. In germline, CDR1 is DFQATT, CDR2 SNEGSKA (reference sequence). This CDR3 is 14 amino acids long.

The sample comprised blood. The receptor was derived from an older woman in good health. The chain has TRBV20-1 and TRBJ2-7; D could derive from TRBD1 or TRBD2 (5 bases each). CDR3 sequence: CSAEPGTQVVEQYF. The CDR3, as DNA: TGCAGTGCCGAACCCGGGACGCAAGTAGTCGAGCAGTACTTC.